The rows below give T cell receptor beta chains drawn from one sample of a study of T cells in Graves' hyperthyroidism and ophthalmopathy. A single record per CDR3 protein comes from TCRdb applying MiXCR to the multiplex PCR reads. There are 310,000 or so distinct CDR3 sequences in the sample; about 18% occur only once, and over 50% lies in the top ten. Material for sequencing was blood. Source of these receptors: an older woman with Graves' ophthalmopathy. Each CDR3 is given with its conserved first and last residue. The D gene is left open where the match is weak. Clone sizes are given selectively: once, few, many, or a class where the clone is expanded.

D	size	V	J	DNA	CDR3
TRBD2	NA	TRBV11-2	TRBJ2-1	TGTGCCAGCAGCCCCGGACTAGCGGCTGGAAGGAATGAGCAGTTCTTC	CASSPGLAAGRNEQFF
TRBD1	many	TRBV2	TRBJ1-1	TGTGCCAGCAGGGGACAGGGGGCTTCCAGAACTGAAGCTTTCTTT	CASRGQGASRTEAFF
NA	NA	TRBV29-1	TRBJ2-3	TGCAGCGCATTCCCAGGGGCGGCCACAGATACGCAGTATTTT	CSAFPGAATDTQYF
NA	NA	TRBV19	TRBJ1-1	TGTGCCAGTAGTATGTCCAAGAACACTGAAGCTTTCTTT	CASSMSKNTEAFF
NA	many	TRBV12-3/TRBV12-4	TRBJ1-6	TGTGCCAGCAGCATGGGCGGGTATTCACCCCTCCACTTT	CASSMGGYSPLHF
TRBD2	many	TRBV12-3/TRBV12-4	TRBJ2-1	TGTGCCAGCAGTGCCCGGGAGGGCCCTCTCAATGAGCAGTTCTTC	CASSAREGPLNEQFF
NA	many	TRBV11-2	TRBJ2-7	TGTGCCAGCAGCTTAGACAGGTCTTGGAGAAATCGAACCTACGAGCAGTACTTC	CASSLDRSWRNRTYEQYF
NA	NA	TRBV20-1	TRBJ1-4	TGCAGTGCTAGCCCGGGGGCGGTCGGTGCTAGTGAAAAACTGTTTTTT	CSASPGAVGASEKLFF
TRBD1	many	TRBV29-1	TRBJ1-1	TGCAGCGTTGATTACAGGGGGGACACTGAAGCTTTCTTT	CSVDYRGDTEAFF
NA	many	TRBV6-1	TRBJ2-1	TGTGCCAGCAGTCGCGACCCGAACGAATACAATGAGCAGTTCTTC	CASSRDPNEYNEQFF
NA	NA	TRBV25-1	TRBJ2-5	TGTGCCAGCAGTGAGTTTACTAGGGGAGCCCAAGAGACCCAGTACTTC	CASSEFTRGAQETQYF
NA	NA	TRBV7-8	TRBJ2-1	TGTGCCAGCAGCTTAGGCGCGGGAACTTACAATGAGCAGTTCTTC	CASSLGAGTYNEQFF
NA	many	TRBV2	TRBJ1-2	TGTGCCAGCAGTGAGCCAGGGGACTATGGCTACACCTTC	CASSEPGDYGYTF
TRBD2	few	TRBV19	TRBJ2-7	TGTGCCAGTAGTCTCCGGACTAGCTTCGAGCAGTACTTC	CASSLRTSFEQYF
NA	many	TRBV7-9	TRBJ1-1	TGTGCCAGCAGGGCCGGGCCGAGGGGCACTGAAGCTTTCTTT	CASRAGPRGTEAFF
NA	many	TRBV20-1	TRBJ2-3	TGCAGTGCTCCACTTTCGATGAGCGGCAATCTGGATACGCAGTATTTT	CSAPLSMSGNLDTQYF
NA	many	TRBV27	TRBJ2-7	TGTGCCAGCAGTTCGAGGGGGGGCACAACCTCCTACGAGCAGTACTTC	CASSSRGGTTSYEQYF
NA	NA	TRBV9	TRBJ2-5	TGTGCCAGCAGCGTAGAAGGAGGGGGTAGGTGGGGGGAGACCCAGTACTTC	CASSVEGGGRWGETQYF
NA	many	TRBV20-1	TRBJ1-1	TGCAGTGCTAGAGATCGGAGGGCTAACACTGAAGCTTTCTTT	CSARDRRANTEAFF
NA	NA	TRBV30	TRBJ1-5	TGTGCCTGGAGTGAGTGGGGGACCCAGGGTAATCAGCCCCAGCATTTT	CAWSEWGTQGNQPQHF
TRBD1	NA	TRBV10-3	TRBJ1-5	TGTGCCATCAGTGCAGGGGGCAGACCCGATCAGCCCCAGCATTTT	CAISAGGRPDQPQHF
TRBD2	many	TRBV28	TRBJ2-1	TGTGCCAGCAGCCCTAGACTAGCGGGAGCCGGGTTTAGTTCAGGCGAGCAGTTCTTC	CASSPRLAGAGFSSGEQFF
NA	NA	TRBV4-1	TRBJ1-1	TGCGCCAGCAGCCAAGGTCAGTTGAGCACTGAAGCTTTCTTT	CASSQGQLSTEAFF
NA	NA	TRBV27	TRBJ2-4	TGTGCCAGCAGTGCCAGGTCGTGGGACATTCAGTACTTC	CASSARSWDIQYF
NA	many	TRBV10-3	TRBJ1-1	TGTGCCATCAGTCCAGGGGTGAACACTGAAGCTTTCTTT	CAISPGVNTEAFF
NA	NA	TRBV19	TRBJ1-3	TGTGCCAGTAGTATGATCAGAAACACCATATATTTT	CASSMIRNTIYF
TRBD1	NA	TRBV5-1	TRBJ2-6	TGCGCCAGCAGTTCTACTTCTCCCGGGACAGCCTCCTCTGGGGCCAACGTCCTGACTTTC	CASSSTSPGTASSGANVLTF
NA	many	TRBV12-3/TRBV12-4	TRBJ1-1	TGTGCCAGCACCCCAAACACTGAAGCTTTCTTT	CASTPNTEAFF
NA	many	TRBV24-1	TRBJ2-7	TGTGCCACCAGTGAGGAAGGGTCACGCTCCTACGAGCAGTACTTC	CATSEEGSRSYEQYF
NA	many	TRBV28	TRBJ2-3	TGTGCCAGCATCCGTTCTACCACAGATACGCAGTATTTT	CASIRSTTDTQYF
NA	many	TRBV3-1	TRBJ2-3	TGTGCCAGCAGCCCCTGGGGGGGGCTTAGCACAGATACGCAGTATTTT	CASSPWGGLSTDTQYF
TRBD1	many	TRBV7-9	TRBJ1-6	TGTGCCAGCAGTCCACCACCGGGACAGGTTATGTCACCCCTCCACTTT	CASSPPPGQVMSPLHF
TRBD1	few	TRBV6-1	TRBJ1-4	TGTGCCAGTCTTAGGACAGGCGGTTTTCGTGCAACTAATGAAAAACTGTTTTTT	CASLRTGGFRATNEKLFF
TRBD1	many	TRBV10-1	TRBJ1-1	TGCGCCAGCAGCCGGGGACCGGGACAGGGGGACACTGAAGCTTTCTTT	CASSRGPGQGDTEAFF
TRBD1	NA	TRBV18	TRBJ2-6	TGTGCCAGCTCGGTCAGAGGACAGGTGTTCTCTGGGGCCAACGTCCTGACTTTC	CASSVRGQVFSGANVLTF
NA	NA	TRBV5-1	TRBJ2-7	TGCGCCAGCAACCCACTGGCAGGGGGGGAGCAGTACTTC	CASNPLAGGEQYF
TRBD1	many	TRBV6-1	TRBJ1-5	TGTGCCAGCAGGAGGACAGGAGATAGCAATCAGCCCCAGCATTTT	CASRRTGDSNQPQHF
TRBD1	NA	TRBV12-3/TRBV12-4	TRBJ1-4	TGTGCCAGCAGCAAGGGACAGGGGTATAATGAAAAACTGTTTTTT	CASSKGQGYNEKLFF
NA	few	TRBV5-1	TRBJ1-1	TGCGCCAGCAGCTCGGGTTCGTTATTCACTGAAGCTTTCTTT	CASSSGSLFTEAFF
TRBD2	few	TRBV7-6	TRBJ2-2	TGTGCCAGCAGCAAAACCCCCCGGGGGGACACCGGGGAGCTGTTTTTT	CASSKTPRGDTGELFF
NA	many	TRBV14	TRBJ1-1	TGTGCCAGCAGCCAAGATCGGCGGACTGAAGCTTTCTTT	CASSQDRRTEAFF
TRBD1	few	TRBV24-1	TRBJ1-5	TGTGCCACCAGTGACACGACAGGGGCCAGCAATCAGCCCCAGCATTTT	CATSDTTGASNQPQHF
TRBD1	few	TRBV6-2/TRBV6-3	TRBJ1-4	TGTGCCAGCAGTTACCCACAGGGGGCGAATGAAAAACTGTTTTTT	CASSYPQGANEKLFF
NA	NA	TRBV9	TRBJ1-1	TGTGCCAGCAGCGTAGTTGACGGTTCGAACACTGAAGCTTTCTTT	CASSVVDGSNTEAFF
NA	NA	TRBV6-1	TRBJ2-1	TGTGCCAGCAGTTATCGGGGTCCTAATGAGCAGTTCTTC	CASSYRGPNEQFF
NA	many	TRBV10-3	TRBJ2-7	TGTGCCATCAGTGAGTCGGCAGGGGCCTACGAGCAGTACTTC	CAISESAGAYEQYF
NA	many	TRBV3-1	TRBJ1-4	TGTGCCAGCAGCCAAGACAGGGGAACTAATGAAAAACTGTTTTTT	CASSQDRGTNEKLFF
TRBD1	few	TRBV3-1	TRBJ1-6	TGTGCCAGCAGCCAACGGGGACAGGTGACTAATTCACCCCTCCACTTT	CASSQRGQVTNSPLHF
TRBD1	few	TRBV2	TRBJ1-6	TGTGCCAGCATGACAGGGGATTCACCCCTCCACTTT	CASMTGDSPLHF
NA	few	TRBV5-5	TRBJ2-2	TGTGCCAGCAGCTTTCGGCGTTCCGGGGAGCTGTTTTTT	CASSFRRSGELFF
NA	NA	TRBV20-1	TRBJ2-7	TGCAGTGCTAGTGGGGACATCGCCTACGAGCAGTACTTC	CSASGDIAYEQYF
TRBD2	NA	TRBV3-1	TRBJ2-7	TGTGCCAGCAGCCCGGAACTAGCGGGAGCGAGCGAGCAGTACTTC	CASSPELAGASEQYF
NA	once	TRBV4-2	TRBJ1-1	TGTGCCAGCAGCCAAGAAGGCGACACTGAAGCTTTCTTT	CASSQEGDTEAFF
NA	many	TRBV20-1	TRBJ2-4	TGCAGTGCTAGTCCCGGCCGAAGCATTCAGTACTTC	CSASPGRSIQYF
NA	many	TRBV6-1	TRBJ2-1	TGTGCCAGCAGACCAGAGAGCGGGCTTACCTACAATGAGCAGTTCTTC	CASRPESGLTYNEQFF
NA	NA	TRBV7-9	TRBJ2-7	TGTGCCGCGAGCATGGGTCTGGGCAGGGGTAGATACGAGCAGTACTTC	CAASMGLGRGRYEQYF
NA	many	TRBV28	TRBJ2-2	TGTGCCAGCAGACCAGGGAACACCGGGGAGCTGTTTTTT	CASRPGNTGELFF
TRBD2	NA	TRBV4-3	TRBJ2-2	TGCGCCAGCAGCCTAGCGGGAGGGACCACCGGGGAGCTGTTTTTT	CASSLAGGTTGELFF
TRBD1	many	TRBV7-2	TRBJ1-1	TGTGCCAGCAGCTTGGCGGGACAGGGAATGACTGAAGCTTTCTTT	CASSLAGQGMTEAFF
NA	few	TRBV6-1	TRBJ2-2	TGTGCCAGCATAAAAGCGAACACCGGGGAGCTGTTTTTT	CASIKANTGELFF